The 22 T cell receptor beta chains in this list originate from one sample, sequenced in a study of cytomegalovirus exposure and HLA in healthy donors. In the PCR, 60 Vbeta and 13 Jbeta primers were used. The assay was immunoSEQ multiplex PCR, and TCRdb's table has in-frame clones only and misses some. The sample includes 110,000 or so clones, approximately 83% of them seen just once. Material: PBMCs. These receptors all stem from a young woman in good health and CMV-seronegative.

The chain joins TRBV15 to TRBJ1-2; D is uncertain. This CDR3 spans 14 amino acids. V was trimmed by 5 bases and J by 6 bases, leaving 16 bases between them. Germline CDR1 is LNHNV and CDR2 is YYDKDF (reference sequence). This CDR3 reads CATSPSGLAHGYTF. CDR3 coding DNA: TGTGCCACCAGCCCCTCCGGTCTCGCCCATGGCTACACCTTC.

The chain couples TRBV9 to TRBJ1-1, with D tentatively TRBD1 (5 bases). V lost 2 bases and J 1 base, leaving 12 bases between the germline ends. Germline V CDR1 and CDR2: SGDLS, YYNGEE. The CDR3 loop spans 15 amino acids. The CDR3 region has the DNA TGTGCCAGCAGCGTGTTCGGGGGGGAGAACACTGAAGCTTTCTTT. Encoded protein: CASSVFGGENTEAFF.

There are a few counts of this clone. V and J are TRBV7-9 and TRBJ2-7, with D maybe TRBD1 (6 bases). This CDR3 contains 13 residues. The V end lost 5 bases, the J end lost 4 bases, and 12 bases lay between the germline ends. CDR1 SEHNR and CDR2 FQNEAQ come from the germline V gene (reference sequence). CDR3 sequence (DNA): TGTGCCAGCAGCATGTCGGACAGATACGAGCAGTACTTC. Amino acid sequence: CASSMSDRYEQYF.

The chain recombines TRBV5-6 with TRBJ1-4; D call uncertain. Germline V gene data show CDR1 as SGHDT and CDR2 as YYEEEE. The CDR3 length is 13 residues. V was cut by 0 bases and J by 8 bases, with 8 bases left in between. The CDR3 spells CASSLAPPEKLFF. The CDR3 DNA reads TGTGCCAGCAGCTTGGCCCCTCCGGAAAAACTGTTTTTT.

With respect to this clone: Mismatch with germline at one junction end may stem from a read error. Other nucleotide sequences from this sample produce the same CDR3. The chain employs TRBV7-7 and TRBJ1-3, with a possible D match to TRBD1 (5 bases). The germline CDR1 and CDR2 sequences are SSHAT and FNYEAQ (reference sequence). This CDR3 has 15 residues. The CDR3 protein is CASSLDRGFGNTIYF. The CDR3 region has the DNA TGTGCTAGCAGCTTAGATCGGGGGTTTGGAAACACCATATATTTT.

The chain employs TRBV30 and TRBJ1-2, with 8 bases lining up with TRBD1. CDR3 size: 15 residues. V lost 0 bases and J lost 2; bases outside the gene matches: 5. Germline CDR1 is GTSNPN and CDR2 is SVGIG (reference sequence). The DNA for the CDR3 is TGTGCCTGGAGTGTACCTCAGGGGGCGAACTATGGCTACACCTTC. Protein product: CAWSVPQGANYGYTF.

The genes are TRBV30 and TRBJ1-2; 7 bases are shared with TRBD1. CDR3 length equals 12 residues. V was clipped by 5 bases and J by 6 bases; unmatched bases: 6. Germline V gene data show CDR1 as GTSNPN and CDR2 as SVGIG (reference sequence). As DNA, the CDR3 is TGTGCCTGGTGGGGACAGAGGGATGGCTACACCTTC. It translates to CAWWGQRDGYTF.

As concerns this clone: A read error may produce the germline difference seen at one junction end. This specimen includes other DNA sequences encoding the same CDR3. The chain links TRBV11-2 to TRBJ2-3; 11 bases are shared with TRBD2. This CDR3 contains 19 residues. Germline V lookup: CDR1 SGHAT, CDR2 FQNNGV. The CDR3 loop is CASRMGTSGPRYGTDTQYF. The CDR3 DNA reads as TGTGCCAGCAGGATGGGGACTAGCGGACCGAGGTATGGCACGGATACGCAGTATTTT.

This clone occurred a few times. This rearrangement joins TRBV5-1 to TRBJ2-3; TRBD2 agrees at 13 bases. This CDR3 comprises 16 residues. CDR1 is SGHRS and CDR2 is YFSETQ in the germline V gene. The J segment lost 1 base and the V segment lost 5 bases, leaving 4 bases of the junction unmatched. CDR3 bases: TGCGCCAGCAGACTAGCGGGGGGGGCCGGCACAGATACGCAGTATTTT. Its protein is CASRLAGGAGTDTQYF.

This chain joins TRBV7-8 and TRBJ2-3, with 14 bases matching TRBD2. This CDR3 comprises 18 residues. V was pared by 4 bases and J by 5 bases, with 11 bases of the junction left unmatched. CDR1 is SGHVS and CDR2 is FQNEAQ in the germline V gene. CDR3 sequence reads: CASSSDTGLAGAVDTQYF. The DNA of the CDR3 is TGTGCCAGCAGCTCAGATACGGGACTAGCGGGAGCGGTAGATACGCAGTATTTT. Drawing the rest from reference TRBV7-8 and TRBJ2-3, the complete variable domain is GAGVSQSPRYKVAKRGQDVALRCDPISGHVSLFWYQQALGQGPEFLTYFQNEAQLDKSGLPSDRFFAERPEGSVSTLKIQRTQQEDSAVYLCASSSDTGLAGAVDTQYFGPGTRLTVL.

This CDR3 reads CASSYGGNTEAFF. The CDR3 region has the DNA TGTGCCAGCTCATACGGGGGGAACACTGAAGCTTTCTTT. J is TRBJ1-1 and V is TRBV27, with D possibly matching TRBD1 (5 bases). There are 13 residues in the CDR3. From germline, CDR1 is MNHEY and CDR2 SMNVEV (reference sequence). The germline V and J ends were trimmed by 8 bases and 1 base, with 11 bases remaining between them.

This clone occurred a few times. This chain uses TRBV15 with TRBJ2-1; 9 bases line up with TRBD2. CDR3 length: 14 residues. Germline V gene lookup returns CDR1 LNHNV and CDR2 YYDKDF (reference sequence). Trimming at V came to 1 base and at J to 13 bases, leaving 8 bases not matched to a gene. The CDR3 nucleotides are TGTGCCACCAGCAGAGGTATAGCGGGAGCGGGCCAGTTCTTC. It yields the protein CATSRGIAGAGQFF.

A single count supports this clone. The CDR3 reads CASSRLGGGRGDTQYF. The CDR3 region has the DNA TGTGCCAGCAGCCGGCTAGGGGGAGGGCGGGGAGATACGCAGTATTTT. V gene TRBV27 combines with J gene TRBJ2-3; a possible D gene is TRBD2 (7 bases). CDR3 length: 16 residues. Germline CDR1 and CDR2: MNHEY and SMNVEV (reference sequence). V shed 6 bases and J shed 5 bases, with 21 bases lying between them.

The chain has TRBV20-1 and TRBJ2-5; D remains ambiguous. CDR1 is DFQATT and CDR2 is SNEGSKA in the germline V gene (reference sequence). CDR3 length: 10 amino acids. With 0 bases removed from V and 9 bases from J, the gap between germline ends came to 5 bases. DNA for the CDR3: TGCAGTGCTAGAGAACGGGCCCAGTACTTC. Protein product: CSARERAQYF.

The chain recombines TRBV20-1 with TRBJ2-5; TRBD2 is a possible D gene (5 bases). The CDR3 has 11 residues. Germline-derived CDR1 and CDR2 are DFQATT and SNEGSKA (reference sequence). Deletions cut 7 bases from V and 3 bases from J, with 9 bases between. CDR3 loop: CSVGREETQYF. In nucleotides, the CDR3 is TGCAGTGTAGGGCGGGAAGAGACCCAGTACTTC.

Turning to this clone: Other DNA sequences of this sample code for an identical CDR3. The V and J genes are TRBV11-3 and TRBJ1-5; 9 bases agree with TRBD1. Germline values: CDR1 SGHNT, CDR2 YENEEA. This CDR3 comprises 15 residues. J was trimmed by 3 bases and V by 5 bases; bases with no gene match: 5. The CDR3 nucleotides are TGTGCCAGCAGCCCTGGACAGGGGAACAATCAGCCCCAGCATTTT. Its translation: CASSPGQGNNQPQHF.

V gene TRBV18 combines with J gene TRBJ2-7; 9 positions agree with TRBD1. V was pared by 6 bases and J by 4 bases, with 7 bases of the junction left unmatched. Germline V gene data show CDR1 as KGHSH and CDR2 as LQKENI. The CDR3 totals 14 residues. The CDR3 region has the DNA TGTGCCAGCTCCTTGACAGGGGGGGAATACGAGCAGTACTTC. It translates to CASSLTGGEYEQYF.

The chain recombines TRBV7-2 with TRBJ2-7; 9 bases agree with TRBD1. With 1 base clipped from V and 5 bases from J, the junction kept 6 bases outside the gene matches. The germline gives CDR1 SGHTA, CDR2 FQGNSA. There are 15 residues in the CDR3. CDR3 coding DNA: TGTGCCAGCAGCTTAGAGGACAGGGGTTACCACGAGCAGTACTTC. Protein: CASSLEDRGYHEQYF.

Only a few counts were recorded for this clone. This chain connects TRBV6-6 to TRBJ1-1; 7 positions agree with TRBD1. Trimming took 7 bases from V and 1 from J; bases not matched to a gene: 6. This CDR3 is built from 14 residues. Germline lookup yields CDR1 MNHNY and CDR2 SVGAGI (reference sequence). CDR3 DNA: TGTGCCAGCACCCACCGGACAGGGAACACTGAAGCTTTCTTT. Protein sequence: CASTHRTGNTEAFF.

The V call is TRBV11-3, the J call TRBJ2-2, with D tentatively TRBD1 (6 bases). Looked up from germline, CDR1 is SGHNT and CDR2 is YENEEA. The CDR3 length is 15 residues. V shed 3 bases and J shed 0 bases, with 8 bases lying between them. CDR3 sequence reads: CASSFRGSNTGELFF. For the CDR3, the DNA is TGTGCCAGCAGCTTCAGGGGCTCGAACACCGGGGAGCTGTTTTTT.

The V gene is TRBV7-2, the J gene TRBJ1-5; D is possibly TRBD1 (6 bases). Looked up from germline, CDR1 is SGHTA and CDR2 is FQGNSA. The CDR3 length is 14 residues. The V end lost 6 bases, the J end lost 3 bases, and 12 bases lay between the germline ends. The CDR3 sequence: CASRKPGVNQPQHF. CDR3 sequence (DNA): TGTGCCAGCAGGAAGCCAGGGGTCAATCAGCCCCAGCATTTT.

The chain has TRBV4-3 and TRBJ2-3, with TRBD2 matching over 8 bases. CDR3 length: 16 residues. Germline CDR1 is LGHNA and CDR2 is YSLEER. The ends lost 0 bases at V and 6 bases at J; junction bases unmatched: 8. This chain's CDR3 is CASSQDVAGGGDTQYF. The CDR3 DNA is TGCGCCAGCAGCCAAGATGTTGCGGGGGGAGGGGATACGCAGTATTTT.